This T cell receptor (beta chain) was sequenced in a study of OX40 agonist ivuxolimab in advanced cancers. For the study at large: Those treated in dose escalation had hepatocellular carcinoma, melanoma, renal cell cancer or head and neck cancer. Study conclusions and caveats: At 0.1 to 3.0 mg/kg, clonal expansion of CD4+ and CD8+ blood T cells had occurred by week 6. The 0.1-3.0 mg/kg partial responders had among the lowest clonal expansion. Also showing low normalized T-cell clonal expansion were some of the nonresponders.

On this clone itself: Its antigen is unidentified.

The table came from immunoSEQ multiplex PCR; TCRdb's copy has only in-frame clones and leaves some out. In the table there are 95,000 to 150,000 clones, about 93% of which are singletons. Sequenced here: CD4+ or CD8+ T cells sorted from blood, sampled in a trial of the OX40 agonist ivuxolimab. The sequence derives from an adult with an advanced solid tumor such as melanoma, head and neck, liver or kidney cancer.

For the CDR3, the DNA is TGTGCCAGTAGTAAGGGTATCGGCACAGATACGCAGTATTTT. This encodes CASSKGIGTDTQYF. The chain couples TRBV19 to TRBJ2-3; D gene ambiguous. Germline V CDR1 and CDR2: LNHDA, SQIVND (reference sequence). The germline V and J ends were trimmed by 4 bases and 1 base, with 9 bases remaining between them. This CDR3 is built from 14 residues.